This T cell receptor (beta chain) was retrieved from a study of blood T cell repertoires in COVID-19. Whole-study context: T cells, B-cell-depleted T cells, or PBMCs supplied cDNA or gDNA.

This clone was seen a handful of times. The CDR3 spans 17 residues. Generated by immunoSEQ multiplex PCR, the TCRdb table keeps only in-frame clones and is missing some. Seen here are 200,000 to 250,000 clones, 80% to 90% observed once, and the top ten hold 4.5% to 5.5%. This rearrangement joins TRBV21-1 to TRBJ1-5. TRBV21-1 is recorded as a pseudogene. The TCR sequence derives from a woman in her sixties or seventies who had recovered from COVID-19. The specimen sequenced was peripheral blood. The CDR3 protein is CASSGEIGGDSNQPQHF. DNA for the CDR3: TGTGCCAGCAGCGGAGAAATCGGGGGAGATAGCAATCAGCCCCAGCATTTT.